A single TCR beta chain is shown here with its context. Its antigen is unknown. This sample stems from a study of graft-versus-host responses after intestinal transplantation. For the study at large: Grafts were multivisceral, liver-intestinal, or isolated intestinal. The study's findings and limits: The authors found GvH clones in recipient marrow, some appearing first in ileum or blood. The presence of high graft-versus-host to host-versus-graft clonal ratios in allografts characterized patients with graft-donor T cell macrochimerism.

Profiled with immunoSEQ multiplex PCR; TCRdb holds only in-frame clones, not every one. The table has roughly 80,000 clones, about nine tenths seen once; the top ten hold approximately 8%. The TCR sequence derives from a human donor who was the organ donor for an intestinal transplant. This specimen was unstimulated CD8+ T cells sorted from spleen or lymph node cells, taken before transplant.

The CDR3 loop is CASTSSWTGSYEQYF. The CDR3 DNA sequence: TGTGCCAGCACCTCGTCTTGGACAGGCTCCTACGAGCAGTACTTC. This chain links TRBV7-8 with TRBJ2-7, with TRBD1 matching over 7 bases. With V trimmed by 7 bases and J by 0 bases, 9 bases remained unmatched. The CDR3 length is 15 residues. Germline CDR1 is SGHVS and CDR2 is FQNEAQ.